These T cell receptor beta chains were read from a single sample in a study of T cells in tuberculosis. Only in-frame clones appear in the TCRdb table, and some are missing; sequencing was by immunoSEQ multiplex PCR. The sample yields some 30,000 clones, about 85% seen once. This specimen was PBMCs, taken at tuberculosis diagnosis. These TCRs come from an adult with tuberculosis. Each CDR3 is given with its conserved first and last residue. D genes are given only for firm matches. Some rows have no size entry. The others give once, few or many, or a class for an expanded clone.

TRBV7-8	-	TRBD2	TRBJ2-7	TGTGCCAGCAGCTCAACTAGCGGGAGTCGGGGTATTAGCTACGAGCAGTACTTC	CASSSTSGSRGISYEQYF
TRBV12-2	-	-	TRBJ2-4	TGTGCAAGTCGCTCATTTCTGGACAGGGGCAACATTCAGTACTTC	CASRSFLDRGNIQYF
TRBV5-4	-	TRBD1	TRBJ1-1	TGTGCCAGCAGCACCGCGGGACAGTTTTCTGAAGCTTTCTTT	CASSTAGQFSEAFF
TRBV5-4	-	TRBD1	TRBJ2-7	TGTGCCAGCAGCCGAGTTACAGGGGCCGCCTACGAGCAGTACTTC	CASSRVTGAAYEQYF
TRBV9	-	-	TRBJ1-3	TGTGCCAGCAGCGTAGGAGGGCGCGGAAACACCATATATTTT	CASSVGGRGNTIYF
TRBV5-6	-	-	TRBJ1-5	TGTGCCAGCAGCTCCTCAAAAGGGAGGTTCAATCAGCCCCAGCATTTT	CASSSSKGRFNQPQHF
TRBV11-1	-	-	TRBJ1-3	TGTGCCAGCAGCTTCGGGGAGCCTGGAAACACCATATATTTT	CASSFGEPGNTIYF
TRBV4-2	once	-	TRBJ2-2	TGTGCCAGCAGCTTTCGCGGGGATAAAACCGGGGAGCTGTTTTTT	CASSFRGDKTGELFF
TRBV6-5	-	TRBD2	TRBJ2-3	TGTGCCAGCAGGCGACTAGCGGGGCCCGATACGCAGTATTTT	CASRRLAGPDTQYF
TRBV9	-	-	TRBJ2-2	TGTGCCAGCAGCTCCACTGCGGGGCGGGTCGGGGAGCTGTTTTTT	CASSSTAGRVGELFF
TRBV7-2	-	-	TRBJ1-1	TGTGCCAGCAGCTTATCATCCAGGGCTAGGGCTGAAGCTTTCTTT	CASSLSSRARAEAFF
TRBV2	-	-	TRBJ1-1	TGTGCCAGCAGTTTCCACCCCAGTTCGAACACTGAAGCTTTCTTT	CASSFHPSSNTEAFF
TRBV7-2	-	TRBD2	TRBJ2-3	TGTGCCAGCAGCTTAGCCCCAGGACTAGCGGGGGATACGCAGTATTTT	CASSLAPGLAGDTQYF
TRBV4-1	-	-	TRBJ2-5	TGCGCCAGCAGCCTCGTCCGGGGTGAGACCCAGTACTTC	CASSLVRGETQYF
TRBV29-1	few	TRBD2	TRBJ2-1	TGCAGCGTTCTACACCCAAAAGCTAGCGGGAGCTACAATGAGCAGTTCTTC	CSVLHPKASGSYNEQFF
TRBV30	-	-	TRBJ1-5	TGTGCCTGGAGCGCACAAGGGGCGAGACAGCCCCAGCATTTT	CAWSAQGARQPQHF
TRBV27	-	-	TRBJ1-5	TGTGCCAGCAGCTTAAGTCGGAATCAGCCCCAGCATTTT	CASSLSRNQPQHF
TRBV11-2	-	-	TRBJ1-2	TGTGCCAGCAGCGCCGGGGAGGCAAGGGGTTTC	CASSAGEARGF
TRBV19	-	-	TRBJ1-6	TGTGCCAGTAGTACCGAGTTTCCCAATTCACCCCTCCACTTT	CASSTEFPNSPLHF
TRBV29-1	-	TRBD2	TRBJ2-3	TGCAGCGTGCGGGGGGGCTTAAGCACAGATACGCAGTATTTT	CSVRGGLSTDTQYF
TRBV11-2	-	TRBD1	TRBJ2-7	TGTGCCAGCAGCTTAGGAAGACAGGGTGCCTACGAGCAGTACTTC	CASSLGRQGAYEQYF
TRBV13	-	-	TRBJ1-1	TGTGCCAGCAGCTTAGGCGACACTGAAGCTTTCTTT	CASSLGDTEAFF
TRBV30	-	TRBD1	TRBJ1-3	TGTGCCTGGGAAGACAGGGGGCGTGTTGGAAACACCATATATTTT	CAWEDRGRVGNTIYF
TRBV7-3	once	-	TRBJ2-1	TGTGCCAGCAGTATCCCAGGGTCCGATGAGCAGTTCTTC	CASSIPGSDEQFF
TRBV5-4	once	TRBD1	TRBJ1-3	TGTGCCAGCAGCTTTGTCGGACAGGGGCCTGGAAACACCATATATTTT	CASSFVGQGPGNTIYF
TRBV5-1	-	-	TRBJ2-2	TGCGCCAGCAGCCCCGGGGTAATGAACACCGGGGAGCTGTTTTTT	CASSPGVMNTGELFF
TRBV5-1	once	TRBD2	TRBJ2-2	TGCGCCAGCAGCTTGAAAGTAGCGGGAGTTACCGGGGAGCTGTTTTTT	CASSLKVAGVTGELFF
TRBV7-8	-	TRBD1	TRBJ2-4	TGTGCCAGCAGCCAGGACAGGAAAAACATTCAGTACTTC	CASSQDRKNIQYF
TRBV30	-	TRBD1	TRBJ1-2	TGTGCCTGGATCCCGACAGGGCAACCCTATGGCTACACCTTC	CAWIPTGQPYGYTF
TRBV10-3	-	TRBD1	TRBJ2-2	TGTGCCATCAGTGAGTCTACAGGGGTGGTTTATAACACCGGGGAGCTGTTTTTT	CAISESTGVVYNTGELFF
TRBV29-1	-	TRBD2	TRBJ2-7	TGCAGCGTTGAAGATCCGGGGGGCGAGCAGTACTTC	CSVEDPGGEQYF
TRBV4-3	few	-	TRBJ1-5	TGCGCCAGCAGCCAAGATGTACAACAGCCCCAGCATTTT	CASSQDVQQPQHF
TRBV30	-	-	TRBJ2-5	TGTGCCTGGAGCTCTGATGGCGGAGAGACCCAGTACTTC	CAWSSDGGETQYF
TRBV28	-	TRBD1	TRBJ1-2	TGTGCCAGCAGTTTAGGTGGGACAGGGGTCCCCGGCTACACCTTC	CASSLGGTGVPGYTF
TRBV9	-	-	TRBJ1-2	TGTGCCAGTTCCCCGGGAACATCTAACTATGGCTACACCTTC	CASSPGTSNYGYTF
TRBV27	once	-	TRBJ2-7	TGTGCCAGCAGCCTGGGGGGGGGCGCCTCCTACGAGCAGTACTTC	CASSLGGGASYEQYF
TRBV7-9	-	-	TRBJ2-1	TGTGCCAGCAGCTTTTCCGGGAGCCACAATGAGCAGTTCTTC	CASSFSGSHNEQFF
TRBV7-2	-	TRBD1	TRBJ1-5	TGTGCCAGCAGCGCGCTGACAGGGCTCGGGCAGCCCCAGCATTTT	CASSALTGLGQPQHF
TRBV10-2	-	-	TRBJ1-1	TGCGCCAGCAGGACGGGGAACACTGAAGCTTTCTTT	CASRTGNTEAFF
TRBV10-3	once	-	TRBJ2-3	TGTGCCATCAGTGACCCTAGCACAGATACGCAGTATTTT	CAISDPSTDTQYF
TRBV6-5	once	-	TRBJ1-1	TGTGCCAGCAGTCAGGGGATTGCAGCTTTCTTT	CASSQGIAAFF
TRBV19	-	-	TRBJ1-5	TGTGCCAGTAGTCCCGCAGTGACACGGAATCAGCCCCAGCATTTT	CASSPAVTRNQPQHF
TRBV6-1	-	-	TRBJ2-1	TGTGCCAGCAGTGAAGAGATCGGTTTCTCCTACAATGAGCAGTTCTTC	CASSEEIGFSYNEQFF
TRBV29-1	-	-	TRBJ1-1	TGCAGCGTTGTTAGAGGGGGGGTGAACACTGAAGCTTTCTTT	CSVVRGGVNTEAFF
TRBV6-5	-	-	TRBJ1-5	TGTGCCAGCAGACCCACAGGGTCCAATCAGCCCCAGCATTTT	CASRPTGSNQPQHF